This T cell receptor beta chain was captured in a study of blood T cells in healthy people across ages. General study findings and limits: Naive and antigen-experienced cells could not be conclusively compared, given unsorted PBMCs.

Remarks on this clonotype: Its antigen is unknown.

Losses at the gene ends were 7 bases for V and 5 bases for J; bases not matched to a gene: 8. CDR1 is SGHRS and CDR2 is YFSETQ in the germline V gene. There are 14 residues in the CDR3. The authors ran a second PCR of roughly 6 to 12 cycles using a sample-barcoded 5' primer and a J-beta primer mix. TCRdb reprocessed the 5' RACE reads via MiXCR and lists one record per CDR3 protein. The table lists 1,500,000 or so distinct CDR3 sequences, around 40% of them singletons, with about 4% in the top ten. This chain joins TRBV5-1 and TRBJ2-5; 10 bases fit TRBD1. This receptor was taken from a woman aged 18-30 years in good health. The sample comprised blood. The CDR3, as DNA: TGCGCCAGCCGGGACAGGGGCTATGTTGAGACCCAGTACTTC. Its protein is CASRDRGYVETQYF.